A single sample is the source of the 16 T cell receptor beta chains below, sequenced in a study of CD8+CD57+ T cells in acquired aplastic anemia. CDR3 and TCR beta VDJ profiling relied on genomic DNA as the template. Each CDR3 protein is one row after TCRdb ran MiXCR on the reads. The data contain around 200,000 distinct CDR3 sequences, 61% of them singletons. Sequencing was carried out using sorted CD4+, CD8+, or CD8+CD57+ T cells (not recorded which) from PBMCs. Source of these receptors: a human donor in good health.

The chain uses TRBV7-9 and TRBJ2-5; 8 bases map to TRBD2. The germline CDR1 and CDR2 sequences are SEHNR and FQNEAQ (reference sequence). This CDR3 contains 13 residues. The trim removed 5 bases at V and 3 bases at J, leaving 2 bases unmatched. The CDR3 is CASSDSGEETQYF. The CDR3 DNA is TGTGCCAGCAGCGATAGCGGGGAAGAGACCCAGTACTTC.

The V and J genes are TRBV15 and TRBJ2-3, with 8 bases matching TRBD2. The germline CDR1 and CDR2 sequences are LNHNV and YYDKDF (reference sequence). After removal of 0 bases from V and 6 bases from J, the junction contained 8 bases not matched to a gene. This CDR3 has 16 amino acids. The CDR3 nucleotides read TGTGCCACCAGCAGAGATCGGGGGGGATGGAGGGATACGCAGTATTTT. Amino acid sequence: CATSRDRGGWRDTQYF.

The CDR3 nucleotides read TGCAGCGTTGCTTTAACTAGCGGGGGATCCTACGAGCAGTACTTC. Translating it yields CSVALTSGGSYEQYF. The V and J genes are TRBV29-1 and TRBJ2-7, with 11 bases identical to TRBD2. Unmatched junction bases numbered 6, after V lost 4 bases and J lost 1 base. The CDR3 runs 15 residues. Germline V gene lookup returns CDR1 SQVTM and CDR2 ANQGSEA.

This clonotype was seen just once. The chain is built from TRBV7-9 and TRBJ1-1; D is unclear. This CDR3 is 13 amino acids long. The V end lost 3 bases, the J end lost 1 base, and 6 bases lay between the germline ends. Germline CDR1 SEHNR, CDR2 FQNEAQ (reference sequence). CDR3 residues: CASSFAANTEAFF. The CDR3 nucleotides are TGTGCCAGCAGCTTTGCGGCGAACACTGAAGCTTTCTTT.

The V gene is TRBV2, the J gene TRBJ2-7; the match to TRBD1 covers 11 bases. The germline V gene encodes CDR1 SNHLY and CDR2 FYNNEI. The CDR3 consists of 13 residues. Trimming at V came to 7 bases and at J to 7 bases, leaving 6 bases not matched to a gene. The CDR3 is CASNTGTGGEQYF. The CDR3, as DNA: TGTGCCAGCAATACCGGGACAGGGGGAGAGCAGTACTTC.

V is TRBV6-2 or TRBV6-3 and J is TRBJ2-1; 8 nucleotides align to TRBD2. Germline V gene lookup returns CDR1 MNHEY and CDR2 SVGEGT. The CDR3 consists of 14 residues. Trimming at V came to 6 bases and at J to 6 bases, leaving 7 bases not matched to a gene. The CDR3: CASSPTSAPNEQFF. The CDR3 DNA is TGTGCCAGCAGCCCGACTAGCGCTCCCAATGAGCAGTTCTTC.

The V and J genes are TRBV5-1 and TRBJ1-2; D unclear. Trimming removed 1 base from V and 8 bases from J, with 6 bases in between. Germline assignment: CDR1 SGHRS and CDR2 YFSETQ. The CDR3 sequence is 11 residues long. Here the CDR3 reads CASSLSGGYTF. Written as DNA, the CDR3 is TGCGCCAGCAGCTTGTCCGGGGGCTACACCTTC.

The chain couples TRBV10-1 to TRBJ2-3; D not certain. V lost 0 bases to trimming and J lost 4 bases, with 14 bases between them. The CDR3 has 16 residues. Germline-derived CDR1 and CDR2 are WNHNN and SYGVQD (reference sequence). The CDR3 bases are TGCGCCAGCAGTGAGTCGATGGGGTCTATGTCAGATACGCAGTATTTT. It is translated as CASSESMGSMSDTQYF.

The CDR3 coding sequence is TGTGCCAGCAGCAACGACGGGACTAGCACAGATACGCAGTATTTT. Protein sequence: CASSNDGTSTDTQYF. The chain uses TRBV7-2 and TRBJ2-3; a possible D gene is TRBD2 (6 bases). Trimming took 5 bases from V and 0 from J, leaving 12 bases between them. The CDR3 extends over 15 amino acids. Per the germline V gene, CDR1 is SGHTA and CDR2 is FQGNSA.

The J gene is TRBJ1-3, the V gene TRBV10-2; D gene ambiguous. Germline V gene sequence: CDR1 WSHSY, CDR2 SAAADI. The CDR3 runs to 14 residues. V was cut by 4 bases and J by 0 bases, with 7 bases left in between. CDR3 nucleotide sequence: TGCGCCAGCAGTGGAACGAGCTCTGGAAACACCATATATTTT. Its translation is CASSGTSSGNTIYF.

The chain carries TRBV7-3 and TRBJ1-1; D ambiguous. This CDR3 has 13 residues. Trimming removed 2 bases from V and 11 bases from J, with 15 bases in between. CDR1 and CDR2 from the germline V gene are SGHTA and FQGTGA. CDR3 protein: CASSLAGQGVAFF. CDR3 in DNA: TGTGCCAGCAGCTTAGCAGGCCAAGGCGTCGCTTTCTTT.

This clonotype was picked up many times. DNA of the CDR3: TGTGCCAGCAGCCCTACCCGTCCCCACACTGAAGCTTTCTTT. Translation: CASSPTRPHTEAFF. The chain has TRBV13 and TRBJ1-1; no definite D call. This CDR3 region has 14 residues. The germline V gene has CDR1 PRHDT and CDR2 FYEKMQ (reference sequence). V lost 5 bases to trimming and J lost 3 bases, with 13 bases between them.

CDR3 sequence reads: CASSESAGWGTGELFF. CDR3 nucleotides: TGTGCCAGCAGCGAGTCCGCTGGGTGGGGGACCGGGGAGCTGTTTTTT. V and J are TRBV5-4 and TRBJ2-2; the D call may be TRBD1 or TRBD2 (5 bases each). Germline CDR1 SGHNT, CDR2 YYREEE (reference sequence). The ends were cut back, 4 bases at V and 5 bases at J, with 18 bases in the middle. This CDR3 has 16 amino acids.

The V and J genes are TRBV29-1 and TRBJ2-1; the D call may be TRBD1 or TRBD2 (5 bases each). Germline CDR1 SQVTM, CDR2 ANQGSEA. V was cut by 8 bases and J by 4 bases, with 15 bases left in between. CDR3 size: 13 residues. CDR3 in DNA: TGCAGCCTAGCCTTGGGGGTATACAATGAGCAGTTCTTC. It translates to CSLALGVYNEQFF.

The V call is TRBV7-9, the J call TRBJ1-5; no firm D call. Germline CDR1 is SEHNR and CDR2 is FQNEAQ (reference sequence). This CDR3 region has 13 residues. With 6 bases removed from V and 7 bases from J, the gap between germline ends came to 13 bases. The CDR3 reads CASSLADGQPQHF. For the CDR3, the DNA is TGTGCCAGCAGTCTGGCGGACGGGCAGCCCCAGCATTTT.

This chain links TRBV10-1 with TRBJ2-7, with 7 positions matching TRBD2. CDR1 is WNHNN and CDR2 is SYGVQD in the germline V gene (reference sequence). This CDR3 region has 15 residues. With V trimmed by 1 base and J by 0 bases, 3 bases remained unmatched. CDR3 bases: TGCGCCAGCAGTGAGTTGGGCGGGAGCTCCTACGAGCAGTACTTC. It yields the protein CASSELGGSSYEQYF.